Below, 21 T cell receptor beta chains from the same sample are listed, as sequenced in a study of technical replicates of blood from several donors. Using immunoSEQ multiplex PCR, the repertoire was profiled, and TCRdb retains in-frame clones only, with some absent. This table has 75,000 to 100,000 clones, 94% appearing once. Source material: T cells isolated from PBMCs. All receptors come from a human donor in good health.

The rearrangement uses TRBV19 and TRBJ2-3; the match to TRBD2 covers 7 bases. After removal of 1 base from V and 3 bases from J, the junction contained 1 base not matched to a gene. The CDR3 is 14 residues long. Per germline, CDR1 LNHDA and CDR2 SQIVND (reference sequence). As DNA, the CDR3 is TGTGCCAGTAGTATAGGAGCGGGGACAGATACGCAGTATTTT. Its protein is CASSIGAGTDTQYF. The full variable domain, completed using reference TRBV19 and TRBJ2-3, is DGGITQSPKYLFRKEGQNVTLSCEQNLNHDAMYWYRQDPGQGLRLIYYSQIVNDFQKGDIAEGYSVSREKKESFPLTVTSAQKNPTAFYLCASSIGAGTDTQYFGPGTRLTVL.

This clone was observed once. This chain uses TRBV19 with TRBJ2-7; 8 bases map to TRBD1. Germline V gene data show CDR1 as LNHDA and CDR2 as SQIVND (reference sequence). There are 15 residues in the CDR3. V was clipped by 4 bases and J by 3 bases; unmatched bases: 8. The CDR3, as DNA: TGTGCCAGTAGTACCCAAAGACAGGGGTTCTACGAGCAGTACTTC. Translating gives CASSTQRQGFYEQYF. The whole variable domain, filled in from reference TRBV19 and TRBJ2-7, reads DGGITQSPKYLFRKEGQNVTLSCEQNLNHDAMYWYRQDPGQGLRLIYYSQIVNDFQKGDIAEGYSVSREKKESFPLTVTSAQKNPTAFYLCASSTQRQGFYEQYFGPGTRLTVT.

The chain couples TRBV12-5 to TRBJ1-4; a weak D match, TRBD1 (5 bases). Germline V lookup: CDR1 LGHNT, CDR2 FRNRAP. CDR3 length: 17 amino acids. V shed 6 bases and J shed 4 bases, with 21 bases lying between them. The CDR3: CASGDPEGVPINEKLFF. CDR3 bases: TGTGCTAGTGGCGACCCGGAAGGGGTCCCCATTAATGAAAAACTGTTTTTT. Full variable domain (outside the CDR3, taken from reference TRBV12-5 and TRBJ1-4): DARVTQTPRHKVTEMGQEVTMRCQPILGHNTVFWYRQTMMQGLELLAYFRNRAPLDDSGMPKDRFSAEMPDATLATLKIQPSEPRDSAVYFCASGDPEGVPINEKLFFGSGTQLSVL.

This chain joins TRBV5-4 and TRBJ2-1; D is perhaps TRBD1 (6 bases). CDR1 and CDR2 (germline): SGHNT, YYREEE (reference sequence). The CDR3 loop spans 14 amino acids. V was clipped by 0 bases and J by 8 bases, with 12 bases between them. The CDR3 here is CASSLVGALDEQFF. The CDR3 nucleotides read TGTGCCAGCAGCTTGGTGGGGGCCTTAGATGAGCAGTTCTTC.

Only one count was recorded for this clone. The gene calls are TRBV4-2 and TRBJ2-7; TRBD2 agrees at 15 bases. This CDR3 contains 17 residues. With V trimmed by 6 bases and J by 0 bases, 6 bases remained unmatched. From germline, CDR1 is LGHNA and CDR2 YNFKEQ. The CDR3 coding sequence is TGTGCCAGCAGAAATCGGACTAGCGGGAGGGACTCCTACGAGCAGTACTTC. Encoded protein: CASRNRTSGRDSYEQYF.

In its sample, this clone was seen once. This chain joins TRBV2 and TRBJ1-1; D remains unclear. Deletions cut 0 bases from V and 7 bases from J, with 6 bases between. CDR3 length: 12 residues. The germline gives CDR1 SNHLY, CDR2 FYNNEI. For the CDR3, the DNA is TGTGCCAGCAGTGAAGCAACGGGTGAAGCTTTCTTT. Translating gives CASSEATGEAFF.

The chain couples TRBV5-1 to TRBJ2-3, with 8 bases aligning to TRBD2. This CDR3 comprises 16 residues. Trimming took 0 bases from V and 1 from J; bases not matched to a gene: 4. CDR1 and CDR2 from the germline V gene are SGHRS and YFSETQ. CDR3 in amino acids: CASSLATSGGTDTQYF. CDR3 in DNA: TGCGCCAGCAGCTTGGCCACTAGCGGAGGCACAGATACGCAGTATTTT.

CDR3 sequence: CASSWGVRQGNTEAFF. DNA for the CDR3: TGTGCCAGCAGCTGGGGGGTGCGACAGGGGAACACTGAAGCTTTCTTT. The chain recombines TRBV5-6 with TRBJ1-1; 7 bases agree with TRBD1. CDR3 size: 16 residues. The germline V gene encodes CDR1 SGHDT and CDR2 YYEEEE. J lost 1 base, V lost 3 bases, and 9 bases had no gene match.

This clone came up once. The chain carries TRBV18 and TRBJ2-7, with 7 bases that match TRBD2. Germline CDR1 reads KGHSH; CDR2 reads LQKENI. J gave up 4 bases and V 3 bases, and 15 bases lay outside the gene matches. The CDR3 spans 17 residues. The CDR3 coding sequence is TGTGCCAGCTCACCCCAGGGAGGGGACGGCGGACTTTACGAGCAGTACTTC. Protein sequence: CASSPQGGDGGLYEQYF.

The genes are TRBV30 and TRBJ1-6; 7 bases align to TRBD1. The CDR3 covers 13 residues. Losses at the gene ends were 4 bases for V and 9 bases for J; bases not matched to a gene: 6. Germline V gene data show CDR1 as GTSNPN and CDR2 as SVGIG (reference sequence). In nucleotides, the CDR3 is TGTGCCTGGAACGACAGGGAGCGTTCACCCCTCCACTTT. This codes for CAWNDRERSPLHF. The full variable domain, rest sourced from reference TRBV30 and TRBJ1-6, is SQTIHQWPATLVQPVGSPLSLECTVEGTSNPNLYWYRQAAGRGLQLLFYSVGIGQISSEVPQNLSASRPQDRQFILSSKKLLLSDSGFYLCAWNDRERSPLHFGNGTRLTVT.

The chain's CDR3 is CASSAQGTYGYTF. For the CDR3, the DNA is TGTGCCAGCAGTGCCCAGGGGACATATGGCTACACCTTC. The chain links TRBV25-1 to TRBJ1-2; perhaps TRBD1 as D (6 bases). The CDR3 is 13 residues long. V was pared by 4 bases and J by 5 bases, with 11 bases between. Germline V lookup: CDR1 MGHDK, CDR2 SYGVNS.

As DNA, the CDR3 is TGTGCCAGCAGCTCCAGCACAGGGGCGGCCGGCTCTGGGGCCAACGTCCTGACTTTC. The encoded protein is CASSSSTGAAGSGANVLTF. This chain links TRBV11-3 with TRBJ2-6; 7 bases agree with TRBD1. The CDR3 spans 19 residues. CDR1 is SGHNT and CDR2 is YENEEA in the germline V gene. V lost 4 bases and J lost 0; bases outside the gene matches: 12. Based on the CDR3 plus reference TRBV11-3 and TRBJ2-6, the full variable domain is EAGVVQSPRYKIIEKKQPVAFWCNPISGHNTLYWYLQNLGQGPELLIRYENEEAVDDSQLPKDRFSAERLKGVDSTLKIQPAELGDSAVYLCASSSSTGAAGSGANVLTFGAGSRLTVL.

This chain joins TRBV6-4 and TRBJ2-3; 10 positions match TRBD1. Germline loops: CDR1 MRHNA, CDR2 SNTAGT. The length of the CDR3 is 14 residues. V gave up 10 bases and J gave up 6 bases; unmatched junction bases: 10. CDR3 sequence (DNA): TGTGCCACTCGCCGGGACAGGGGATCGGATACGCAGTATTTT. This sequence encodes CATRRDRGSDTQYF.

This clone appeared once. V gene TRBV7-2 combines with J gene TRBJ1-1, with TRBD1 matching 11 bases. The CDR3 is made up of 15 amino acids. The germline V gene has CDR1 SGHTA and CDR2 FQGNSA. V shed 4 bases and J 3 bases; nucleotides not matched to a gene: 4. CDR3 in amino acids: CASSWGQGGDTEAFF. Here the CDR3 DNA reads TGTGCCAGCAGCTGGGGACAGGGGGGTGACACTGAAGCTTTCTTT. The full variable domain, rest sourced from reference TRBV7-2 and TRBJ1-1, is GAGVSQSPSNKVTEKGKDVELRCDPISGHTALYWYRQSLGQGLEFLIYFQGNSAPDKSGLPSDRFSAERTGGSVSTLTIQRTQQEDSAVYLCASSWGQGGDTEAFFGQGTRLTVV.

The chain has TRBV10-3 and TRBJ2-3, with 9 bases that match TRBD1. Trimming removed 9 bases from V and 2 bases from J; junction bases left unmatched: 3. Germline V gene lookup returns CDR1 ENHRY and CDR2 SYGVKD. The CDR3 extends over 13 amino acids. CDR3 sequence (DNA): TGTGCCATAAGACAGGGGGTCACAGATACGCAGTATTTT. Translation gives CAIRQGVTDTQYF.

The CDR3 spells CASSYTTSGGNEQFF. CDR3 in DNA: TGTGCCAGCAGTTACACGACTAGCGGGGGAAATGAGCAGTTCTTC. The V gene is TRBV6-6, the J gene TRBJ2-1; 12 bases match TRBD2. The CDR3 has 15 residues. Germline loops: CDR1 MNHNY, CDR2 SVGAGI (reference sequence). With 2 bases clipped from V and 7 bases from J, the junction kept 3 bases outside the gene matches.

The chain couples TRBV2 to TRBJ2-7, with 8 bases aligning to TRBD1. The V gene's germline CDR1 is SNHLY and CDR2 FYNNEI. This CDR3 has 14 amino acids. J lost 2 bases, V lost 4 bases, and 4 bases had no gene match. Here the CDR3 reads CASSVDRVTYEQYF. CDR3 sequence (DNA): TGTGCCAGCAGTGTGGACAGGGTCACCTACGAGCAGTACTTC.

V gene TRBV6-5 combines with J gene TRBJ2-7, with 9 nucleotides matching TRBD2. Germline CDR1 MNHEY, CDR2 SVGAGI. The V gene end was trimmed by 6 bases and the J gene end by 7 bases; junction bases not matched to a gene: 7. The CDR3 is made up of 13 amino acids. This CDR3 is CASSRGRAGEQYF. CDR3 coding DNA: TGTGCCAGCAGCCGCGGGAGGGCAGGGGAGCAGTACTTC.

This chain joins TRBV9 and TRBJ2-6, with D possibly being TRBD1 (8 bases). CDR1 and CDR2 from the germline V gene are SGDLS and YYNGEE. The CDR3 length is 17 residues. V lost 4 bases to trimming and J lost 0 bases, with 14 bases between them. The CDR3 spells CASSTTGGGSGANVLTF. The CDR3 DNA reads TGTGCCAGCAGCACCACAGGGGGGGGCTCTGGGGCCAACGTCCTGACTTTC. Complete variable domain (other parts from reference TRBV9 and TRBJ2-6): DSGVTQTPKHLITATGQRVTLRCSPRSGDLSVYWYQQSLDQGLQFLIQYYNGEERAKGNILERFSAQQFPDLHSELNLSSLELGDSALYFCASSTTGGGSGANVLTFGAGSRLTVL.

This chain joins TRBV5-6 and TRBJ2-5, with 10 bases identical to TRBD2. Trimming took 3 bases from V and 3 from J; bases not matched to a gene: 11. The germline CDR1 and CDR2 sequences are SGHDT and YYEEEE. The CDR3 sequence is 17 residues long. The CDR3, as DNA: TGTGCCAGCAGCTCACTCAACCGACTAGCGGGCAAAGAGACCCAGTACTTC. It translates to CASSSLNRLAGKETQYF.

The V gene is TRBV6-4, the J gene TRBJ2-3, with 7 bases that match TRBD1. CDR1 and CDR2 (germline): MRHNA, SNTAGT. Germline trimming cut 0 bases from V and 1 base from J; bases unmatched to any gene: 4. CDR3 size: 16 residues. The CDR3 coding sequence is TGTGCCAGCAGTGACTCGCGACAGGGCGGCACAGATACGCAGTATTTT. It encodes CASSDSRQGGTDTQYF.